The 20 T cell receptor beta chains listed next were all sequenced from one sample in a study of CD8+ T cells in alopecia areata. Extracted RNA was reverse transcribed, and the resulting cDNA served as sequencing template. Some clones are missing from TCRdb's copy, which holds only in-frame ones; the method was immunoSEQ multiplex PCR. The table has approximately 91,000 clones, roughly two fifths seen once. The sample consisted of CD4+ T cells sorted from blood. The source is a human donor with alopecia areata.

V is TRBV7-9 and J is TRBJ2-5; D tentatively fits TRBD1 or TRBD2 (5 bases each). V dropped 3 bases and J dropped 2 bases, with 13 bases sitting between them. This CDR3 region has 15 residues. CDR1 is SEHNR, CDR2 FQNEAQ, per germline (reference sequence). The CDR3 bases are TGTGCCAGCAGCTTGAGGGGAACAGCTCAAGAGACCCAGTACTTC. It codes for CASSLRGTAQETQYF.

The chain links TRBV5-1 to TRBJ2-2; 12 bases align to TRBD1. The junction had 8 bases not matched to a gene; V was cut back by 4 bases and J by 7 bases. Germline loops: CDR1 SGHRS, CDR2 YFSETQ. The CDR3 loop spans 16 amino acids. The CDR3 sequence: CASSQGTGGNGGELFF. DNA for the CDR3: TGCGCCAGCAGCCAAGGGACAGGGGGCAATGGCGGGGAGCTGTTTTTT.

This clone has just one count. J is TRBJ2-5 and V is TRBV4-2; D unresolved. V lost 2 bases to trimming and J lost 5 bases, with 3 bases between them. The length of the CDR3 is 11 residues. The germline V gene has CDR1 LGHNA and CDR2 YNFKEQ. The CDR3 DNA reads TGTGCCAGCAGCCAACGGGAGACCCAGTACTTC. The encoded protein is CASSQRETQYF.

V and J are TRBV14 and TRBJ2-4, with D perhaps given as TRBD1 or TRBD2 (5 bases each). Germline V gene sequence: CDR1 SGHDN, CDR2 FVKESK. CDR3 length equals 14 residues. Trimming took off 3 bases at V and 9 bases at J, with 15 bases between the two ends. Here the CDR3 DNA reads TGTGCCAGCAGCCATAGTACGTCAGGGAGCATTCAGTACTTC. It codes for CASSHSTSGSIQYF.

This clone was seen a few times. This chain connects TRBV30 to TRBJ1-5; D remains ambiguous. V lost 1 base to trimming and J lost 10 bases, with 20 bases between them. This CDR3 spans 15 amino acids. Germline loops: CDR1 GTSNPN, CDR2 SVGIG (reference sequence). The CDR3 is CAWSGPGGKVNPQHF. The CDR3 bases are TGTGCCTGGAGTGGTCCGGGAGGCAAAGTTAATCCCCAGCATTTT.

This clone was observed a handful of times. The chain uses TRBV28 and TRBJ2-3; weak D call: TRBD2 (6 bases). The germline V gene has CDR1 MDHEN and CDR2 SYDVKM. There are 15 residues in the CDR3. Trimming removed 10 bases from V and 4 bases from J, with 21 bases in between. This chain's CDR3 is CATQLRTMRPDTQYF. Written as DNA, the CDR3 is TGTGCCACCCAATTAAGGACTATGAGGCCAGATACGCAGTATTTT.

This clone was recorded a few times. This CDR3 is also generated by other DNA sequences in the sample. The genes are TRBV29-1 and TRBJ2-1, with 9 nucleotides matching TRBD2. The germline V gene encodes CDR1 SQVTM and CDR2 ANQGSEA. The CDR3 length is 13 residues. V lost 6 bases to trimming and J lost 5 bases; unmatched junction nucleotides: 5. Here the CDR3 DNA reads TGCAGCGTAGGTGCTAGCGGGAACAATGAGCAGTTCTTC. This gives the protein CSVGASGNNEQFF.

The V and J genes are TRBV5-6 and TRBJ2-5, with TRBD2 matching 8 bases. Germline loops: CDR1 SGHDT, CDR2 YYEEEE. V shed 6 bases, J shed 5 bases, and the junction held 9 bases outside the gene matches. This CDR3 is 14 amino acids long. For the CDR3, the DNA is TGTGCCAGCAAAGGCGGGGGGTCTATGGAGACCCAGTACTTC. This sequence encodes CASKGGGSMETQYF.

This chain connects TRBV15 to TRBJ2-1; 8 nucleotides agree with TRBD2. Germline CDR1 reads LNHNV; CDR2 reads YYDKDF (reference sequence). After removal of 0 bases from V and 7 bases from J, the junction contained 11 bases not matched to a gene. The CDR3 covers 17 residues. The CDR3 spells CATSRDYTGGARNEQFF. In DNA, the CDR3 is TGTGCCACCAGCAGAGATTATACGGGAGGGGCTCGGAATGAGCAGTTCTTC.

The sample holds a few counts of this clone. The CDR3 loop is CASRIRGGEQYF. CDR3 DNA: TGTGCCAGCAGGATCAGGGGAGGGGAGCAGTACTTC. The rearrangement uses TRBV2 and TRBJ2-7; possibly TRBD2 for D (7 bases). Trimming left V 6 bases short and J 7 bases short, with 13 bases between. There are 12 residues in the CDR3. Germline V gene data show CDR1 as SNHLY and CDR2 as FYNNEI.

This clone was seen a few times. The chain employs TRBV29-1 and TRBJ2-5, with D possibly being TRBD1 (6 bases). Trimming left V 7 bases short and J 5 bases short, with 14 bases between. The CDR3 runs 12 residues. The V gene's germline CDR1 is SQVTM and CDR2 ANQGSEA. In DNA, the CDR3 is TGCAGCGATCGGACAGCTGAGGAGACCCAGTACTTC. The encoded protein is CSDRTAEETQYF.

This clone has a handful of counts. The chain couples TRBV29-1 to TRBJ2-2; 7 bases agree with TRBD2. Trimming cost V 6 bases and J 4 bases; bases outside gene matches: 8. The CDR3 is made up of 14 amino acids. In germline, CDR1 is SQVTM, CDR2 ANQGSEA. The CDR3 is CSVATSVGTGELFF. The CDR3 nucleotides read TGCAGCGTAGCCACTAGCGTTGGCACCGGGGAGCTGTTTTTT.

The V gene is TRBV29-1, the J gene TRBJ1-5; TRBD1 is a possible D gene (6 bases). The CDR3 has 13 amino acids. Trimming stripped 6 bases from V and 6 bases from J, with 15 bases between. Germline V gene lookup returns CDR1 SQVTM and CDR2 ANQGSEA. This chain's CDR3 is CSVGWGRGQPQHF. The CDR3, as DNA: TGCAGCGTGGGTTGGGGGCGCGGTCAGCCCCAGCATTTT.

This clone was seen a handful of times. CDR3: CASVGTGQETQYF. The DNA for the CDR3 is TGTGCCAGCGTAGGGACAGGTCAAGAGACCCAGTACTTC. The chain recombines TRBV7-2 with TRBJ2-5, with 8 bases matching TRBD1. The CDR3 runs 13 residues. Trimming at V came to 8 bases and at J to 2 bases, leaving 4 bases not matched to a gene. The germline V gene encodes CDR1 SGHTA and CDR2 FQGNSA.

This clone was recorded a few times. The chain joins TRBV30 to TRBJ1-2; a possible D gene is TRBD1 (5 bases). Between the trimmed V and J ends, which lost 2 bases and 3 bases, there was a span of 22 bases. The CDR3 totals 17 residues. The germline gives CDR1 GTSNPN, CDR2 SVGIG (reference sequence). CDR3 protein: CAWSQPGRRRADYGYTF. The CDR3 nucleotides read TGTGCCTGGAGTCAACCGGGACGCCGGAGGGCGGACTATGGCTACACCTTC.

This clone was seen a handful of times. The chain uses TRBV29-1 and TRBJ1-1, with a weak D call TRBD1 (6 bases). V was cut by 6 bases and J by 7 bases, with 9 bases left in between. Germline V gene data show CDR1 as SQVTM and CDR2 as ANQGSEA. The CDR3 loop spans 10 amino acids. CDR3 nucleotide sequence: TGCAGCGTCCTAGGGGGTGAAGCTTTCTTT. It codes for CSVLGGEAFF.

J is TRBJ2-1 and V is TRBV10-3; D gene ambiguous. V lost 0 bases, J lost 6 bases, and 0 bases lay in between. In germline, CDR1 is ENHRY, CDR2 SYGVKD. This CDR3 region has 11 residues. The CDR3 spells CAISESNEQFF. Written as DNA, the CDR3 is TGTGCCATCAGTGAGTCCAATGAGCAGTTCTTC.

In this sample, this clone turned up a few times. The rearrangement links TRBV28 to TRBJ2-3, with TRBD2 identical over 14 bases. Germline trimming cut 3 bases from V and 11 bases from J; bases unmatched to any gene: 10. The CDR3 contains 16 residues. Per germline, CDR1 MDHEN and CDR2 SYDVKM. This CDR3 is CASSFPGTSGSKKQYF. In DNA, the CDR3 is TGTGCCAGCAGTTTCCCCGGGACTAGCGGGAGCAAAAAGCAGTATTTT.

The sample holds a few counts of this clone. The V gene is TRBV29-1, the J gene TRBJ2-7; D gene unclear. V dropped 1 base and J dropped 0 bases, with 10 bases sitting between them. This CDR3 spans 14 amino acids. Germline V gives CDR1 SQVTM, CDR2 ANQGSEA. The CDR3 coding sequence is TGCAGCGTTGAAGGCAGGCATCCCTCCTACGAGCAGTACTTC. Translating gives CSVEGRHPSYEQYF.

The chain carries TRBV5-1 and TRBJ2-3; 7 bases align to TRBD2. The CDR3 covers 15 residues. The V and J ends lost 0 bases and 10 bases, in that order; junction bases with no gene match: 11. Germline CDR1 reads SGHRS; CDR2 reads YFSETQ. CDR3 in amino acids: CASSLADTGREPQYF. CDR3 DNA: TGCGCCAGCAGCTTGGCTGATACTGGGCGGGAGCCGCAGTATTTT.